This entry concerns a single TCR beta chain. This sample stems from a study of technical replicates of blood from several donors. The CDR3 covers 15 residues. Germline V gene data show CDR1 as LNHNV and CDR2 as YYDKDF (reference sequence). Trimming cost V 0 bases and J 7 bases, with 10 bases left between them. The table came from immunoSEQ multiplex PCR; TCRdb's copy has only in-frame clones and leaves some out. The sample contains about 70,000 clones, roughly 92% of which appear only once. V usage is TRBV15 and J usage is TRBJ1-6, with TRBD1 as a possible D gene (5 bases). This clonotype was obtained from a human donor in good health. Some clones in this sample may be carry-over from other donors' samples. Input material: PBMCs. The CDR3 coding sequence is TGTGCCACCAGCAGAGATCAGGGCCGAAATTCACCCCTCCACTTT. Protein product: CATSRDQGRNSPLHF. Variable domain in full (rest from reference TRBV15 and TRBJ1-6): DAMVIQNPRYQVTQFGKPVTLSCSQTLNHNVMYWYQQKSSQAPKLLFHYYDKDFNNEADTPDNFQSRRPNTSFCFLDIRSPGLGDTAMYLCATSRDQGRNSPLHFGNGTRLTVT.